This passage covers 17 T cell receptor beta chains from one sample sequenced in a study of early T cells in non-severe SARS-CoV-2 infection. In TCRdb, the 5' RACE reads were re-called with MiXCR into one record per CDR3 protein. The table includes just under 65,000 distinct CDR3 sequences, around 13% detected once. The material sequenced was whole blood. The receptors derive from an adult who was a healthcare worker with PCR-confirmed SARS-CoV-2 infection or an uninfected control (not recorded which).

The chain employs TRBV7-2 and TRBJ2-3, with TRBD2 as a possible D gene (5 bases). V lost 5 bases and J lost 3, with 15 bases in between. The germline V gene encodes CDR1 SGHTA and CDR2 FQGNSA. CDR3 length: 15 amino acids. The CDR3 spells CASSRTLGVTDTQYF. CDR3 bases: TGTGCCAGCAGCCGTACACTAGGTGTGACAGATACGCAGTATTTT. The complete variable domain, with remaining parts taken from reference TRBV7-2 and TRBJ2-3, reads GAGVSQSPSNKVTEKGKDVELRCDPISGHTALYWYRQSLGQGLEFLIYFQGNSAPDKSGLPSDRFSAERTGGSVSTLTIQRTQQEDSAVYLCASSRTLGVTDTQYFGPGTRLTVL.

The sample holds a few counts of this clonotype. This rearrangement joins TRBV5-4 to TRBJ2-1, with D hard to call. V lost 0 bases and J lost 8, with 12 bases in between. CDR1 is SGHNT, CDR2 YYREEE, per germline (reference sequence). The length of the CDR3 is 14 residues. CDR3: CASSLVRVDDEQFF. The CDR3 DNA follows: TGTGCCAGCAGCTTGGTACGTGTTGACGATGAGCAGTTCTTC.

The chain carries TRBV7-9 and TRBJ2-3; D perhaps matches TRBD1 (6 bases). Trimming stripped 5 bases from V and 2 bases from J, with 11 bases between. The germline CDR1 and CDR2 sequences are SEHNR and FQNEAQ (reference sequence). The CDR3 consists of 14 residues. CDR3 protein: CASSLDSSTDTQYF. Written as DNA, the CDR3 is TGTGCCAGCAGCCTGGACAGTTCCACAGATACGCAGTATTTT.

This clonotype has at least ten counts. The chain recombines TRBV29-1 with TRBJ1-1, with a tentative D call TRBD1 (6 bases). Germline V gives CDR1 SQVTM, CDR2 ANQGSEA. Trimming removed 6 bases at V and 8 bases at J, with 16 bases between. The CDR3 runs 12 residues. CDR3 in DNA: TGCAGCGTCCACATTCCAGGGGAGGAAGCTTTCTTT. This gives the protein CSVHIPGEEAFF.

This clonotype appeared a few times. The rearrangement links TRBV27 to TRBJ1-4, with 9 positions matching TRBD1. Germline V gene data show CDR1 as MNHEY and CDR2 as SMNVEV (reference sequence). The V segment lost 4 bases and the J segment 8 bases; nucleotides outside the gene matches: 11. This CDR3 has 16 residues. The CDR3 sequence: CASSSPSGTGQEKLFF. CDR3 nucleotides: TGTGCCAGCAGTTCCCCCTCCGGGACAGGGCAGGAAAAACTGTTTTTT.

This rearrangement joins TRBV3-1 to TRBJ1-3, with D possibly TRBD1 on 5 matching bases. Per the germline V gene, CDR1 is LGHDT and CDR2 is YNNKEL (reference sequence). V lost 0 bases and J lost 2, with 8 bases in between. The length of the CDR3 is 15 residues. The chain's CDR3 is CASSQDSRAGNTIYF. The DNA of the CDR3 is TGTGCCAGCAGCCAAGATTCCAGGGCTGGAAACACCATATATTTT.

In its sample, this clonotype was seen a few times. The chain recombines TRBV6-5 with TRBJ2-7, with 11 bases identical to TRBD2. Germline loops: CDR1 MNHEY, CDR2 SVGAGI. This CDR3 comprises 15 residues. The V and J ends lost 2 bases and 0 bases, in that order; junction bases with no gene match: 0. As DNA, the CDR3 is TGTGCCAGCAGTTACGGGACTAGCGGCTCCTACGAGCAGTACTTC. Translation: CASSYGTSGSYEQYF.

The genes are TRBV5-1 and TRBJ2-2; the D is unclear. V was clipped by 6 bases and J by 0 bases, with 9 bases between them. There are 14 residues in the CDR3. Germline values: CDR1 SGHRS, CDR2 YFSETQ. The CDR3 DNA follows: TGCGCCAGCATGCCTAACGCGAACACCGGGGAGCTGTTTTTT. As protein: CASMPNANTGELFF.

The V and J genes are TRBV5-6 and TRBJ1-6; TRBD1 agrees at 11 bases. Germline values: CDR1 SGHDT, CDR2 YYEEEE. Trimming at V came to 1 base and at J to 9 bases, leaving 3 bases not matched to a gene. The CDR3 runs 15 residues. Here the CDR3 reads CASSLTGTGGSPLHF. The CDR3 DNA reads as TGTGCCAGCAGCTTGACCGGGACAGGGGGTTCACCCCTCCACTTT.

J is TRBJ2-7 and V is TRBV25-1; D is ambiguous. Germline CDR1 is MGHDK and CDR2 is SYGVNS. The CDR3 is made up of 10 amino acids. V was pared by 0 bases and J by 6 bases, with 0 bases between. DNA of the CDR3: TGTGCCAGCAGTGAATACGAGCAGTACTTC. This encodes CASSEYEQYF.

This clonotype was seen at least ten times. The CDR3 DNA sequence: TGTGCCAGCAGCTTGACTAGAGATACGCAGTATTTT. This codes for CASSLTRDTQYF. V usage is TRBV5-4 and J usage is TRBJ2-3, with a possible D match to TRBD2 (5 bases). Trimming cost V 1 base and J 5 bases, with 5 bases left between them. The CDR3 is 12 amino acids. Germline-derived CDR1 and CDR2 are SGHNT and YYREEE (reference sequence).

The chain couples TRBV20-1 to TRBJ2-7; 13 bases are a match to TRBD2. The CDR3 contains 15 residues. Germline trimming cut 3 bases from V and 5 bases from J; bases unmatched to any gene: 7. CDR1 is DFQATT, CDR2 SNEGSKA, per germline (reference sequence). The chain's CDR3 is CSARSGLAGFNEQYF. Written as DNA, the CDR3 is TGCAGTGCTAGGTCGGGACTAGCGGGGTTCAACGAGCAGTACTTC.

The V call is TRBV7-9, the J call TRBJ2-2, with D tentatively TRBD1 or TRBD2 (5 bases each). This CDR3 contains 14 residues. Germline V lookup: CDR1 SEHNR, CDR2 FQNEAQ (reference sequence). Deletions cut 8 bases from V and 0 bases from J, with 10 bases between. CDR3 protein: CASQGAANTGELFF. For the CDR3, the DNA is TGTGCCAGCCAGGGAGCAGCGAACACCGGGGAGCTGTTTTTT.

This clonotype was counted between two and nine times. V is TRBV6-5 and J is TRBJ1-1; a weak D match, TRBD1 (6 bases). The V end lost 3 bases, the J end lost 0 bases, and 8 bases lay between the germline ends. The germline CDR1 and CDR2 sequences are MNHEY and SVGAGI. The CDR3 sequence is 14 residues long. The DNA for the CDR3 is TGTGCCAGCAGTTATCAGGGGATGAACACTGAAGCTTTCTTT. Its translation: CASSYQGMNTEAFF.

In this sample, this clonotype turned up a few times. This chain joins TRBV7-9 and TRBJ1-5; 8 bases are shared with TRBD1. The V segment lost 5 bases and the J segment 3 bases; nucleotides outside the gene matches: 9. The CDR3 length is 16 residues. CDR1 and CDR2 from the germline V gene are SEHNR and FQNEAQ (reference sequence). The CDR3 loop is CASSHSSGGINQPQHF. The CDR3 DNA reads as TGTGCCAGCAGCCATTCGTCAGGGGGCATCAATCAGCCCCAGCATTTT.

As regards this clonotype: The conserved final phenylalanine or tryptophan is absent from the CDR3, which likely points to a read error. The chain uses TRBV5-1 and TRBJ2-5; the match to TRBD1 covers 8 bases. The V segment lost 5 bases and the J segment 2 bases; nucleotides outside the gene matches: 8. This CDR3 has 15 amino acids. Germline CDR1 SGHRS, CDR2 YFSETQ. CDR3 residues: CASSYGQGGQETQYI. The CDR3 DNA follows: TGCGCCAGCAGTTACGGACAGGGTGGACAAGAGACCCAGTACATC.

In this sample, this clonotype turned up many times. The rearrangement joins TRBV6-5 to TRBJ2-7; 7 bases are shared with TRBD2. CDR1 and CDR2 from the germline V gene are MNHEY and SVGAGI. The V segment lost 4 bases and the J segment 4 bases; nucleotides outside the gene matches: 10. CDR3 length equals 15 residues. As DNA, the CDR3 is TGTGCCAGCAGTTCTACTCAGACGGGGGGTTACGAGCAGTACTTC. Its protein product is CASSSTQTGGYEQYF.